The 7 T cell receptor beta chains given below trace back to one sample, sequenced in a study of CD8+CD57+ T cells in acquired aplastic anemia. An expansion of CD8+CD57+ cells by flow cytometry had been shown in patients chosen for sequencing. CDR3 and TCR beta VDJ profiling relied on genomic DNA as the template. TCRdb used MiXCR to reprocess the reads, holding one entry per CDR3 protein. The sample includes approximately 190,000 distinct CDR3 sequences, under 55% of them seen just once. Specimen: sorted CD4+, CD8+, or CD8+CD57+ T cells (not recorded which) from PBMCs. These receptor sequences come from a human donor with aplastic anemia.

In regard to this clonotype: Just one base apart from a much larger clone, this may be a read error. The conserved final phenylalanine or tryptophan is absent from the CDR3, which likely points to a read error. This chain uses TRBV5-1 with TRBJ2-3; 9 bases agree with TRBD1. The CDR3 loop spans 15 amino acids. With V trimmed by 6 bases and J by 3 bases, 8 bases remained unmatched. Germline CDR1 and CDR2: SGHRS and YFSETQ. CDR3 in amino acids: CASNQQGAKTDTQYL. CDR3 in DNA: TGCGCCAGCAACCAACAGGGGGCTAAGACAGATACGCAGTATCTT.

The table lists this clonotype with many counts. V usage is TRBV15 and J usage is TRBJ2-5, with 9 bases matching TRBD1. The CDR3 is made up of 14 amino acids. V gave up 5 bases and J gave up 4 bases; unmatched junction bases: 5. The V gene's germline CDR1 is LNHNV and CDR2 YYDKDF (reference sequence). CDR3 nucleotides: TGTGCCACCAGCGTAAGACAGGGGGTAGAGACCCAGTACTTC. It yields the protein CATSVRQGVETQYF.

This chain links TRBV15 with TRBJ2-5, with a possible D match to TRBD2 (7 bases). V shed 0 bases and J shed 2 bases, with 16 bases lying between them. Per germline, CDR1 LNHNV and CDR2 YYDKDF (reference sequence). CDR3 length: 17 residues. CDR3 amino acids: CATSRDDFGGRQETQYF. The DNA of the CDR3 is TGTGCCACCAGCAGAGATGATTTCGGGGGGCGGCAAGAGACCCAGTACTTC.

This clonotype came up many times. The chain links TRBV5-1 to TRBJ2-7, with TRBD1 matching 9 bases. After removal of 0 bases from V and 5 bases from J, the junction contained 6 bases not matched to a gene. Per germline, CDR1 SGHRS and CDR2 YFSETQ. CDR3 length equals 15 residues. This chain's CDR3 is CASSLVGQGTDEQYF. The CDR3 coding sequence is TGCGCCAGCAGCTTGGTAGGACAGGGGACGGACGAGCAGTACTTC.

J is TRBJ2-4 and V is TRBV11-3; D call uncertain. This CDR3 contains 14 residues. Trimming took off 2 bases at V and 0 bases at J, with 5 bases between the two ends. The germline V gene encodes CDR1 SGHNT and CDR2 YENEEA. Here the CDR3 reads CASSLSPAKNIQYF. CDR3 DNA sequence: TGTGCCAGCAGCTTAAGTCCAGCCAAAAACATTCAGTACTTC.

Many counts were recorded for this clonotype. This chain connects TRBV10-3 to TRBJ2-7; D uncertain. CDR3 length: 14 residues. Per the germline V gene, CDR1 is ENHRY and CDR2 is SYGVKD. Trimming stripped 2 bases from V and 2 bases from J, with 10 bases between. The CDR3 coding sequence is TGTGCCATCAGTGAGGAGTCAGCTCCCTACGAGCAGTACTTC. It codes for CAISEESAPYEQYF.

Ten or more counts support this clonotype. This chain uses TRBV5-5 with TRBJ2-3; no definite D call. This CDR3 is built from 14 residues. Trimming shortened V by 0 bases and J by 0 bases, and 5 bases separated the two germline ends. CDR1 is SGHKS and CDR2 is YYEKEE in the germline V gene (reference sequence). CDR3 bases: TGTGCCAGCAGCTTGGGACCTAGCACAGATACGCAGTATTTT. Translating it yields CASSLGPSTDTQYF.